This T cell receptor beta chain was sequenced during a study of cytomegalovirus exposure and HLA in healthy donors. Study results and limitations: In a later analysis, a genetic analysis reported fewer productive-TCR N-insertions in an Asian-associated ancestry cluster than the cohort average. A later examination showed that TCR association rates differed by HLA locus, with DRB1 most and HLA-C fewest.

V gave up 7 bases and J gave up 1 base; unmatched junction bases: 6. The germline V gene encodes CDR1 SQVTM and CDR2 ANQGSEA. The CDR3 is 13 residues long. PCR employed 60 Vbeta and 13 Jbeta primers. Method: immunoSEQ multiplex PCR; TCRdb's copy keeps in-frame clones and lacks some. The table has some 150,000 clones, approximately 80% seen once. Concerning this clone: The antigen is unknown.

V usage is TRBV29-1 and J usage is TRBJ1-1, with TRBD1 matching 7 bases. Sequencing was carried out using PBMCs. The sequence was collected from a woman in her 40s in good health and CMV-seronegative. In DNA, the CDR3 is TGCAGCGGCTACACAGGGGAGAACACTGAAGCTTTCTTT. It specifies CSGYTGENTEAFF.